This T cell receptor beta chain was captured in a study of T cell responses to AZD1222 COVID-19 vaccine. Overall study context: Second-dose schedules of about 4 or about 12 weeks were combined. Findings and limits, study-wide: There were mostly white British donors and more females than males, and clonal diversity was possibly underestimated.

Remarks on this clone: Its antigen is currently unknown.

The data were produced by immunoSEQ multiplex PCR, yet TCRdb's version contains in-frame clones alone and is incomplete. This table has roughly 160,000 clones, about 90% appearing once. With 8 bases removed from V and 3 bases from J, the gap between germline ends came to 7 bases. CDR3 length equals 12 residues. Germline V gives CDR1 LNHDA, CDR2 SQIVND (reference sequence). This receptor was obtained from an adult in good health. The rearrangement links TRBV19 to TRBJ2-2; TRBD2 is a possible D gene (5 bases). Sample: peripheral blood, taken on day 0 of AZD1222 vaccination. CDR3 protein: CASSGYTGELFF. CDR3 sequence (DNA): TGTGCCAGTTCGGGATACACCGGGGAGCTGTTTTTT.